This TCR beta chain was found in a study of Tregs in tolerant kidney transplant recipients. Study-level information: The nonmyeloablative bone marrow transplants came from related graft donors, with transient mixed chimerism. Study-level points and caveats: Donor-specific Treg expansion exceeded global Treg expansion in tolerant patients, suggesting antigen drive. Findings come from small patient numbers and require larger validation.

CD4+CD25+CD127- Tregs, CD4+CD25- non-Tregs, CD4 and CD8 cells were sorted. A remark on this clone: What it binds is unknown.

CDR3 length: 16 amino acids. CDR1 and CDR2 (germline): MNHEY, SMNVEV (reference sequence). The V and J ends lost 0 bases and 2 bases, in that order; junction bases with no gene match: 3. Here immunoSEQ multiplex PCR was the method, and the copy in TCRdb shows in-frame clones only, minus some. The table includes roughly 66,000 clones, around nine tenths detected once. The chain combines TRBV27 with TRBJ2-2; 7 positions agree with TRBD1. This receptor was taken from a human donor who received a combined kidney and bone marrow transplant. The sequencing here drew on CD8+ T cells from blood, taken before the transplant. CDR3 protein: CASSLSGGFNTGELFF. CDR3 DNA sequence: TGTGCCAGCAGTTTATCAGGGGGCTTCAACACCGGGGAGCTGTTTTTT.